Each of the 9 T cell receptor beta chains below was sequenced from the same sample in a study of regulatory T cells in long-lasting Graves disease. Arm-PCR with iRepertoire HTBI primers amplified the CDR3 regions for these TCR beta libraries. TCRdb reprocessed the multiplex PCR reads with MiXCR, giving one entry per CDR3 protein. Of around 500,000 distinct CDR3 sequences listed, 12% are singletons. The time point denotes: newly diagnosed GD, antithyroid drugs for less than 3 months. Following extraction of RNA from PBMCs, that RNA was used to make the TCR library. This same sample was also taken into another study, of T cells in Graves' hyperthyroidism and ophthalmopathy.

Sample: peripheral blood mononuclear cells (PBMCs), taken at new diagnosis, from a patient treated with antithyroid drugs. The receptor source for this set is a young woman with Graves disease.

This clonotype was seen only a few times. A much larger clone lies one base from this, so it may be a read error. J is TRBJ2-7 and V is TRBV11-2; tentatively, D is TRBD2 (6 bases). Germline V CDR1 and CDR2: SGHAT, FQNNGV. The CDR3 spans 15 residues. The germline V and J ends were trimmed by 1 base and 1 base, with 11 bases remaining between them. CDR3 DNA: TGTGCCAGCAGCTTAGCTAACGGGAGTTCCTACGAGCAGTACTTC. The encoded protein is CASSLANGSSYEQYF. Full variable domain (rest looked up from reference TRBV11-2 and TRBJ2-7): EAGVAQSPRYKIIEKRQSVAFWCNPISGHATLYWYQQILGQGPKLLIQFQNNGVVDDSQLPKDRFSAERLKGVDSTLKIQPAKLEDSAVYLCASSLANGSSYEQYFGPGTRLTVT.

The gene calls are TRBV30 and TRBJ2-7, with unresolved D. Trimming shortened V by 2 bases and J by 5 bases, and 19 bases separated the two germline ends. The germline gives CDR1 GTSNPN, CDR2 SVGIG (reference sequence). CDR3 size: 15 residues. The CDR3 spells CAWSYPPVRSHEQYF. CDR3 bases: TGTGCCTGGAGTTATCCCCCTGTAAGGAGCCACGAGCAGTACTTC.

This chain uses TRBV7-6 with TRBJ2-3; the D call may be TRBD1 or TRBD2 (5 bases each). The V end lost 1 base, the J end lost 6 bases, and 14 bases lay between the germline ends. The CDR3 consists of 15 residues. Germline CDR1 reads SGHVS; CDR2 reads FNYEAQ. The DNA for the CDR3 is TGTGCCAGCAGCTTAGGGAGCGGTTGGGGGGATACGCAGTATTTT. Translating gives CASSLGSGWGDTQYF. Using reference TRBV7-6 and TRBJ2-3 for the parts outside the CDR3, the full variable domain is GAGVSQSPRYKVTKRGQDVALRCDPISGHVSLYWYRQALGQGPEFLTYFNYEAQQDKSGLPNDRFSAERPEGSISTLTIQRTEQRDSAMYRCASSLGSGWGDTQYFGPGTRLTVL.

This clonotype was seen ten or more times. A much larger clone differs by one base, so this may be a read error. V is TRBV11-2 and J is TRBJ2-1; 8 positions match TRBD2. Trimming removed 7 bases from V and 4 bases from J; junction bases left unmatched: 9. This CDR3 spans 15 amino acids. Germline V lookup: CDR1 SGHAT, CDR2 FQNNGV. CDR3 loop: CASTRGGLGYNEQFF. CDR3 coding DNA: TGTGCCAGCACCCGGGGGGGCCTAGGGTACAATGAGCAGTTCTTC.

This clonotype was seen ten or more times. The chain has TRBV2 and TRBJ1-3; no reliable D call. Germline CDR1 SNHLY, CDR2 FYNNEI. This CDR3 is 15 amino acids long. Trimming shortened V by 7 bases and J by 2 bases, and 15 bases separated the two germline ends. The CDR3 nucleotides read TGTGCCAGCATTTTCCTCCAAAACCCTGGAAACACCATATATTTT. This gives the protein CASIFLQNPGNTIYF.

V gene TRBV6-2 or TRBV6-3 combines with J gene TRBJ2-7; D is ambiguous. CDR1 and CDR2 from the germline V gene are MNHEY and SVGEGT. This CDR3 contains 11 residues. The V end was cut by 2 bases, the J end by 7 bases, with 6 bases between. CDR3 DNA sequence: TGTGCCAGCAGTTACCTGCGGGAGCAGTACTTC. Amino acid sequence: CASSYLREQYF.

This clonotype was seen at least ten times. The chain recombines TRBV6-1 with TRBJ1-2, with 7 bases fitting TRBD1. The CDR3 has 15 amino acids. Germline V gives CDR1 MNHNS, CDR2 SASEGT. The V and J ends lost 6 bases and 8 bases, in that order; junction bases with no gene match: 15. CDR3: CASSPQGTGERGYTF. The CDR3 region has the DNA TGTGCCAGCAGCCCACAGGGGACCGGCGAGAGGGGCTACACCTTC.

This clonotype was seen only a few times. The chain couples TRBV9 to TRBJ2-7; D is undetermined. The CDR3 loop spans 14 amino acids. Germline CDR1 and CDR2: SGDLS and YYNGEE. Between the trimmed V and J ends, which lost 4 bases and 3 bases, there was a span of 14 bases. The CDR3 bases are TGTGCCAGCAGCCCATACACCTTTCACTACGAGCAGTACTTC. Translation gives CASSPYTFHYEQYF.

This clonotype has just a few counts. The V gene is TRBV18, the J gene TRBJ2-7; 9 positions match TRBD2. The CDR3 contains 15 residues. CDR1 KGHSH and CDR2 LQKENI come from the germline V gene. With V trimmed by 5 bases and J by 6 bases, 11 bases remained unmatched. For the CDR3, the DNA is TGTGCCAGCTCAGACTTCGGCGGGAGGGTTAGCGAGCAGTACTTC. It specifies CASSDFGGRVSEQYF.